This TCR beta chain comes out of a study of identical twins. Study-wide findings and caveats: Twins shared out-of-frame alpha sequences with excess low generation probability. The presence of invariant MAIT and iNKT cells could partly confound analyses of zero-insertion sequences. Cross-sectional statistics underpinned the conclusions; the same donors were not followed.

TCRdb ran MiXCR on the 5' RACE reads and lists one entry per CDR3 protein. This table has about 700,000 distinct CDR3 sequences, around 5.7% appearing once. Everyone who donated was a healthy Caucasian. This CDR3 comprises 14 residues. Trimming cost V 4 bases and J 3 bases, with 9 bases left between them. Germline V gene data show CDR1 as MNHEY and CDR2 as SVGAGI. About this clonotype itself: Antigen specificity is unknown.

Sequencing was carried out using naive T cells sorted from blood. This receptor was identified in a man aged 18 to 30 in good health. The rearrangement uses TRBV6-5 and TRBJ2-2; D is unresolved. CDR3 DNA: TGTGCCAGCAGTTGGAACAGTCACACCGGGGAGCTGTTTTTT. Protein sequence: CASSWNSHTGELFF.